The rows below give T cell receptor beta chains drawn from one sample of a study of T cells expressing NK-cell markers. TCRdb reanalyzed the 5' RACE reads, giving one entry per CDR3 protein sequence and no DNA. This listing includes 300,000 to 500,000 distinct CDR3 sequences. Sequencing input: blood T cells: a sorted CD56 or NKG2C T cell subset, CD4+ or CD8+ T cells, or bulk PBMC T cells (not recorded which). Every receptor here comes from a woman between 45 and 65 years old in good health. CDR3s include the opening cysteine and the closing phenylalanine or tryptophan.

>TRBJ2-5|TRBV5-1|14
CASSLARGSQTQYF
>TRBJ2-1|TRBV6-2/TRBV6-3|12
CASTLQGGEQFF
>TRBJ2-2|TRBV3-1|14
CASSPAVVGGELFF
>TRBJ1-4|TRBV5-1|14
CASSSDRGGEKLFF
>TRBJ2-1|TRBV7-7|15
CASSFGLAVSNEQFF
>TRBJ1-2|TRBV20-1|13
CSAPESGAYGYTF
>TRBJ1-5|TRBV27|16
CASSFGTPYSNQPQHF
>TRBJ1-6|TRBV5-6|12
CASSLYRSPLHF
>TRBJ1-4|TRBV12-3/TRBV12-4|14
CASSPAGQGKRLFF
>TRBJ2-3|TRBV27|14
CASTPGQGADTQYF
>TRBJ2-4|TRBV27|12
CASSRRGNIQYF
>TRBJ2-4|TRBV20-1|14
CSALPESAKNIQYF
>TRBJ2-1|TRBV5-1|15
CASSPRARANNEQFF
>TRBJ2-1|TRBV18|15
CASSPRRLAGDEQFF
>TRBJ2-5|TRBV29-1|13
CSVGGTLLETQYF
>TRBJ2-2|TRBV29-1|15
CSVEEWRANTGELFF
>TRBJ2-2|TRBV27|15
CASSDLVANTGELFF
>TRBJ1-1|TRBV7-9|17
CASSLAGTGRGNTEAFF
>TRBJ2-1|TRBV20-1|14
CRAGALGPYNEQFF
>TRBJ1-5|TRBV9|15
CASSVGTGPNQPQHF
>TRBJ2-1|TRBV12-3/TRBV12-4|13
CASSLGDRAKQFF
>TRBJ2-1|TRBV11-2|15
CASNHNRGIYNEQFF
>TRBJ2-1|TRBV10-2|15
CASSEDPGLYNEQFF
>TRBJ2-5|TRBV18|16
CASSPPGGRAGETQYF
>TRBJ2-3|TRBV4-1|17
CASSQVTGGVGTDTQYF
>TRBJ1-1|TRBV29-1|16
CSVVEGFGSPNTEAFF
>TRBJ2-1|TRBV29-1|13
CSVDRLWDNEQFF
>TRBJ1-5|TRBV11-2|14
CASSWEGINQPQHF
>TRBJ2-3|TRBV4-1|15
CASSLLGLSTDTQYF
>TRBJ1-1|TRBV20-1|14
CSARDPRLNTEAFF
>TRBJ2-1|TRBV7-9|12
CASSNADNEQFF
>TRBJ1-1|TRBV6-5|12
CASTEGGAEAFF
>TRBJ2-1|TRBV20-1|20
CSARERRGLAGEGSYNEQFF
>TRBJ2-2|TRBV11-2|14
CASSALTGAGELFF
>TRBJ2-3|TRBV5-1|16
CASSPRVSGLSDTQYF
>TRBJ2-2|TRBV7-9|14
CASNKGIETGELFF
>TRBJ2-3|TRBV24-1|14
CATSDSSPRSAQYF
>TRBJ2-1|TRBV7-9|19
CASSLGLAGRKKDYNEQFF
>TRBJ2-1|TRBV10-1|15
CASSEPEGTRNEQFF
>TRBJ1-2|TRBV15|14
CATSRGGEGVGYTF
>TRBJ2-7|TRBV5-6|14
CASSFDTSGTKQYF
>TRBJ2-7|TRBV10-3|13
CATRGEISYEQYF
>TRBJ1-2|TRBV12-3/TRBV12-4|16
CASSQQTGGMFRGYTF
>TRBJ2-4|TRBV12-3/TRBV12-4|16
CASSPRTGEAKNIQYF
>TRBJ2-7|TRBV5-1|17
CASSGSASFSGLYEQYF